The 8 T cell receptor beta chains below come from one sample, sequenced in a study of blood T cell repertoires in COVID-19. Some clones are missing from TCRdb's copy, which holds only in-frame ones; the method was immunoSEQ multiplex PCR. Of over 350,000 clones in the sample, about 85% are singletons; the top ten hold approximately 2%. Sequences were obtained from PBMCs or T cells enriched from blood (not recorded which). All receptors derive from a woman aged 18-29 years with acute COVID-19.

This chain links TRBV4-2 with TRBJ1-5; 7 bases are shared with TRBD1. After removal of 5 bases from V and 7 bases from J, the junction contained 11 bases not matched to a gene. The CDR3 runs to 15 residues. Germline CDR1 is LGHNA and CDR2 is YNFKEQ. CDR3 loop: CASSSRRGKEQPQHF. Written as DNA, the CDR3 is TGTGCCAGCAGCTCTCGCAGGGGGAAGGAACAGCCCCAGCATTTT.

The genes are TRBV10-2 and TRBJ1-6, with D perhaps TRBD1 (6 bases). The length of the CDR3 is 14 residues. Germline-derived CDR1 and CDR2 are WSHSY and SAAADI. The ends were cut back, 5 bases at V and 11 bases at J, with 16 bases in the middle. The CDR3 DNA is TGCGCCAGCAGTACAACAGGGCTGAGGGCACCCCTCCACTTT. Translating gives CASSTTGLRAPLHF.

This clone was detected only once. The gene calls are TRBV3-1 (or the pseudogene TRBV3-2) and TRBJ1-1; D possibly corresponds to TRBD1 (6 bases). This CDR3 region has 19 residues. CDR1 and CDR2 (germline): LGHDT, YNNKEL (reference sequence). The germline V and J ends were trimmed by 0 bases and 0 bases, with 20 bases remaining between them. As DNA, the CDR3 is TGTGCCAGCAGCCAAGATCTTTGGGGGGGCGCGGGGGTGAACACTGAAGCTTTCTTT. Its translation: CASSQDLWGGAGVNTEAFF.

The rearrangement links TRBV19 to TRBJ2-3, with 10 bases lining up with TRBD2. The CDR3 is 15 residues long. CDR1 is LNHDA and CDR2 is SQIVND in the germline V gene (reference sequence). J gave up 6 bases and V 7 bases, and 10 bases lay outside the gene matches. CDR3 DNA: TGTGCCAGTAATTCAGCGGGAGGGCCAGCGGATACGCAGTATTTT. It is translated as CASNSAGGPADTQYF.

The chain recombines TRBV6-1 with TRBJ1-6, with D perhaps matching TRBD1 (6 bases). Germline V gives CDR1 MNHNS, CDR2 SASEGT. The CDR3 length is 16 residues. Between the trimmed V and J ends, which lost 4 bases and 6 bases, there was a span of 16 bases. CDR3 DNA sequence: TGTGCCAGCAGTGTCTTACAGGGTTTCGGTAATTCACCCCTCCACTTT. Its translation: CASSVLQGFGNSPLHF.

The gene calls are TRBV30 and TRBJ1-2, with unresolved D. V lost 7 bases and J 0 bases, leaving 9 bases between the germline ends. There are 12 residues in the CDR3. CDR1 is GTSNPN and CDR2 is SVGIG in the germline V gene (reference sequence). CDR3: CASSRSNYGYTF. The CDR3 coding sequence is TGTGCCTCCTCCAGATCTAACTATGGCTACACCTTC.

The rearrangement links TRBV2 to TRBJ2-5; D is unresolved. The CDR3 has 11 amino acids. V was trimmed by 4 bases and J by 3 bases, leaving 3 bases between them. Germline values: CDR1 SNHLY, CDR2 FYNNEI. The CDR3 here is CASSAEETQYF. The CDR3 DNA is TGTGCCAGCAGTGCCGAAGAGACCCAGTACTTC.

This sequence joins TRBV3-1 (or the pseudogene TRBV3-2) and TRBJ2-7; the D gene is possibly TRBD1 (6 bases). Germline V gene sequence: CDR1 LGHDT, CDR2 YNNKEL (reference sequence). The length of the CDR3 is 13 residues. V lost 5 bases and J 3 bases, leaving 11 bases between the germline ends. The CDR3 DNA is TGTGCCAGCAGCTTAACAGGGAACTACGAGCAGTACTTC. The encoded protein is CASSLTGNYEQYF.